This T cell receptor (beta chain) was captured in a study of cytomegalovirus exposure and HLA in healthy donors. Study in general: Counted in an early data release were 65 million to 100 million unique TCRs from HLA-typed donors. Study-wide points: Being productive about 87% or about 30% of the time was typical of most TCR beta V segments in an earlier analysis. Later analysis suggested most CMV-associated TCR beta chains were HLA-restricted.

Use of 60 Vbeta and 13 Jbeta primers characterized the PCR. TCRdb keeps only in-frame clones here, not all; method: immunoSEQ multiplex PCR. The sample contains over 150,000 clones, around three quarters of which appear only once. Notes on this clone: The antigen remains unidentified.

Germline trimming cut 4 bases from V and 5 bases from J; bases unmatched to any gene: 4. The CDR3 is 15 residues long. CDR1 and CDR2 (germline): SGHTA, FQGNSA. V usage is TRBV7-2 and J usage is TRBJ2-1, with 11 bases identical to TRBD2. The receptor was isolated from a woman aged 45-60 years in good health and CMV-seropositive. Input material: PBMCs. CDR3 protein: CASSSPSGRNNEQFF. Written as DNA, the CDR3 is TGTGCCAGCAGCTCGCCTAGCGGGAGGAACAATGAGCAGTTCTTC.